Listed below are T cell receptor beta chains from one sample, sequenced in a study of PD-L1 blockade in urothelial cancer. TCRdb's copy holds only in-frame clones and misses some; the assay was immunoSEQ multiplex PCR. Of more than 12,000 clones listed, 85% to 90% are singletons. Sequencing was performed on PBMCs, taken around atezolizumab (anti-PD-L1) treatment. The source of these receptors is a man aged 70 or older with urothelial cancer. The CDR3 runs from the conserved cysteine through the conserved F or W. A D gene is named only where the DNA matches it firmly. Some rows mark clone size as missing; the rest say once, few, many or name a class of expanded clone.

clone_size j_call v_call d_call cdr3_nt cdr3_aa
NA TRBJ1-5 TRBV6-5 NA TGTGCCAGCGCGGGGTTTAGCAATCAGCCCCAGCATTTT CASAGFSNQPQHF
NA TRBJ2-3 TRBV4-2 TRBD2 TGTGCCAGCAGCCAAGATCTAGCGGGGGGCACAGATACGCAGTATTTT CASSQDLAGGTDTQYF
NA TRBJ1-5 TRBV19 NA TGTGCCAGTAGTAGGACAGCGGCAATCAATCAGCCCCAGCATTTT CASSRTAAINQPQHF
NA TRBJ2-1 TRBV5-1 NA TGCGCCAGCAGCTCAGGGCCCCTAAGGGGTAACTTTGAGCAGTTCTTC CASSSGPLRGNFEQFF
NA TRBJ1-1 TRBV29-1 TRBD1 TGCAGCGTCCAAGGACAGGGGAACACTGAAGCTTTCTTT CSVQGQGNTEAFF
NA TRBJ2-1 TRBV7-9 NA TGTGCCAGCAGCCCCTTTGGGGGGGGCTTTGACAATGAGCAGTTCTTC CASSPFGGGFDNEQFF
once TRBJ2-5 TRBV2 TRBD2 TGTGCCAGCATCAAAGGACTAGCGGGGGGCCTGATGTACTTC CASIKGLAGGLMYF
NA TRBJ1-2 TRBV30 TRBD1 TGTGCCTGGGTTCTTAGCCCAGGGGGCGTAGGTGGCTACACCTTC CAWVLSPGGVGGYTF
NA TRBJ2-1 TRBV30 TRBD2 TGTGCCTGGAGTGGGTCTAGCGGGGGGGCCGGTGAGCAGTTCTTC CAWSGSSGGAGEQFF
NA TRBJ1-5 TRBV28 NA TGTGCCAGCACTTTATTGGGGGCCAGTCAGCCCCAGCATTTT CASTLLGASQPQHF
NA TRBJ2-1 TRBV7-2 TRBD2 TGTGCCAGCAGCTCCAGGCTAGCGGGGGTTGAGCAGTTCTTC CASSSRLAGVEQFF
NA TRBJ1-5 TRBV30 NA TGTGCTTATTCGGAGGTCGCTAGCAATCAGCCCCAGCATTTT CAYSEVASNQPQHF
NA TRBJ1-1 TRBV25-1 NA TGTGCCAGCGGGAGGGAAGTCTCTGAAGCTTTCTTT CASGREVSEAFF
NA TRBJ2-7 TRBV5-6 NA TGTGCCAGCGGGACTCCTTCCTACGAGCAGTACTTC CASGTPSYEQYF
NA TRBJ2-1 TRBV19 NA TGTGCCAGTAGTATAGTACCAGAGGGGGTTTTGAATGAGCAGTTCTTC CASSIVPEGVLNEQFF
NA TRBJ2-1 TRBV14 TRBD2 TGTGCCAGCAGCCAAGGTTTAGCGGGACGGGACAATGAGCAGTTCTTC CASSQGLAGRDNEQFF
NA TRBJ2-3 TRBV18 TRBD2 TGTGCCAGCTCACCACTTCCCGGGGGGGCCGGGACAGATACGCAGTATTTT CASSPLPGGAGTDTQYF
once TRBJ1-6 TRBV6-6 NA TGTGCCAGCAGTTACTCCGCGGATACCGGGGCACCCCTCCACTTT CASSYSADTGAPLHF
once TRBJ1-3 TRBV30 NA TGTGCCTGGAGTGTGTCTTGGGCCATCTCTGGAAACACCATATATTTT CAWSVSWAISGNTIYF
NA TRBJ1-5 TRBV18 NA TGTGCCAGCTCAGGGGGGGAGGCTCAGCCCCAGCATTTT CASSGGEAQPQHF
NA TRBJ2-3 TRBV19 TRBD2 TGTGCCAGTAGTATTCGCGGGGGAGGTACAGATACGCAGTATTTT CASSIRGGGTDTQYF
NA TRBJ1-1 TRBV2 NA TGTGCCAGCAGTGACAAAATGAACACTGAAGCTTTCTTT CASSDKMNTEAFF
NA TRBJ2-3 TRBV2 TRBD1 TGTGCCAGTAGGGACAGGGATTGGATTAGGGCAGATACGCAGTATTTT CASRDRDWIRADTQYF
few TRBJ1-5 TRBV6-1 NA TGTGCCAGCAACGGTCAGCCCCAGCATTTT CASNGQPQHF
NA TRBJ2-2 TRBV7-6 NA TGTGCCAGCAGCCCCCGTAACGGGGAGCTGTTTTTT CASSPRNGELFF
NA TRBJ2-7 TRBV6-5 TRBD1 TGTGCCAGCAGTCCCCCCGGGACAGGGAGGTACGAGCAGTACTTC CASSPPGTGRYEQYF
NA TRBJ1-1 TRBV14 NA TGTGCCAGCAGCCGAACCCAGGGGCTGTCTGAAGCTTTCTTT CASSRTQGLSEAFF
NA TRBJ2-3 TRBV6-4 TRBD2 TGTGCCAGCAGTGACTCTAGCGGGGGGGCAGATACGCAGTATTTT CASSDSSGGADTQYF
NA TRBJ2-3 TRBV19 NA TGTGCCAGTAGTCCCAATGGGGGGATCAGCACAGATACGCAGTATTTT CASSPNGGISTDTQYF
NA TRBJ2-7 TRBV11-3 TRBD2 TGTGCCAGCGCCCGTGGAAGGGAGGGGGAGCAGTACTTC CASARGREGEQYF
NA TRBJ1-5 TRBV2 NA TGTGCCAGTGATGGTTCCGCGGATCAGCCCCAGCATTTT CASDGSADQPQHF
NA TRBJ2-6 TRBV5-1 NA TGCGCCAGCGAACAGTTCTCTGGGGCCAACGTCCTGACTTTC CASEQFSGANVLTF
NA TRBJ2-3 TRBV6-1 NA TGTGCCAGCAGTGGCGGGAATCTAGCAGATACGCAGTATTTT CASSGGNLADTQYF
NA TRBJ1-2 TRBV19 NA TGTGCCAGTAAAGTTCGGGGGGGGTATGGCTACACCTTC CASKVRGGYGYTF
NA TRBJ1-5 TRBV18 NA TGTGCCAGCTCACCACGGGAGGGGGGCTCATATAGCAATCAGCCCCAGCATTTT CASSPREGGSYSNQPQHF
once TRBJ2-1 TRBV6-5 NA TGTGCCAGCAGGTCTTGGGGGCCATACAATGAGCAGTTCTTC CASRSWGPYNEQFF
NA TRBJ1-1 TRBV6-5 NA TGTGCCAGCAGTTCTGACAAGAACACTGAAGCTTTCTTT CASSSDKNTEAFF
NA TRBJ1-2 TRBV5-1 TRBD1 TGCGCCAGCAGCTTGGCGGTAGGGGGCGATGGCTACACCTTC CASSLAVGGDGYTF